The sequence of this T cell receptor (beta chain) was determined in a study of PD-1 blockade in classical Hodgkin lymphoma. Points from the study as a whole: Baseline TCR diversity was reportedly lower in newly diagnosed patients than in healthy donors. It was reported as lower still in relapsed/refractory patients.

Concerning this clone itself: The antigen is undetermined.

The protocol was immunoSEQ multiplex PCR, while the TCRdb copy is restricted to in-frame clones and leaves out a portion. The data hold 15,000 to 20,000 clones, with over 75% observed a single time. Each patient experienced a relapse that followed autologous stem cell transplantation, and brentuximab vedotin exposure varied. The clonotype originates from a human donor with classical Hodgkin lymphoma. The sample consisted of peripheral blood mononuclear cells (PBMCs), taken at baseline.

CDR3: CASTLIRAVPPDTQYF. CDR3 coding DNA: TGTGCCAGCACGTTAATCAGGGCGGTCCCCCCAGATACGCAGTATTTT. The chain joins TRBV18 to TRBJ2-3, with D possibly being TRBD1 (5 bases). The CDR3 length is 16 residues. CDR1 is KGHSH, CDR2 LQKENI, per germline. The V and J ends lost 8 bases and 4 bases respectively, with 22 bases between them.